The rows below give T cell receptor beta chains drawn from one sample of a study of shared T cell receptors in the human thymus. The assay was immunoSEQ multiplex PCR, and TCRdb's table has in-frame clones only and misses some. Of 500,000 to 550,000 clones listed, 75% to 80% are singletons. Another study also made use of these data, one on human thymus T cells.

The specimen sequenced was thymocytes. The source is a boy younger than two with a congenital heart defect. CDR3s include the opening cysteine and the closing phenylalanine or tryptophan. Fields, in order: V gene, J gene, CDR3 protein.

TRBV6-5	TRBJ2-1	CASTPGQGNNEQFF
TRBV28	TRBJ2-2	CASSPRQWGGELFF
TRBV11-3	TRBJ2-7	CASSLVGLAPYEQYF
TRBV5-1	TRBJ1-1	CASSPNRAGNTEAFF
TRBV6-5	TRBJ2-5	CASSTLEGRPETQYF
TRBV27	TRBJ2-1	CASKGVPEGNEQFF
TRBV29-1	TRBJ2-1	CSVEDHRVRRGNNEQFF
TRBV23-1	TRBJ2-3	CASSHSGTGGDTQYF
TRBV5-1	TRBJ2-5	CASSLAGQSHDSQYF
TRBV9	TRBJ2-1	CASSVRRGEQFF
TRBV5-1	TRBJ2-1	CASSLGLASGEFF
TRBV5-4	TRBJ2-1	CASSLGASGYNEQFF
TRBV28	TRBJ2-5	CASSRDRAETQYF
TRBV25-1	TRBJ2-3	CASHPRGGSDTQYF
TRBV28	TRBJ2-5	CASSLRLTGFGETQYF